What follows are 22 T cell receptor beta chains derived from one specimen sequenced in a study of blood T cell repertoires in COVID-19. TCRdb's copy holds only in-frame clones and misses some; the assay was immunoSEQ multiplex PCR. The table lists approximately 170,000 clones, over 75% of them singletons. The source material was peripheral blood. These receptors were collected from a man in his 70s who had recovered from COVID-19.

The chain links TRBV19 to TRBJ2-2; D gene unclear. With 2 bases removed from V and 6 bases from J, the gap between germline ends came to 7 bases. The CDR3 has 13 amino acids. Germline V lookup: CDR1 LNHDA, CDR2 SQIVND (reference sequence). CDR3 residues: CASSIIRAGELFF. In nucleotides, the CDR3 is TGTGCCAGTAGTATAATTCGGGCCGGGGAGCTGTTTTTT.

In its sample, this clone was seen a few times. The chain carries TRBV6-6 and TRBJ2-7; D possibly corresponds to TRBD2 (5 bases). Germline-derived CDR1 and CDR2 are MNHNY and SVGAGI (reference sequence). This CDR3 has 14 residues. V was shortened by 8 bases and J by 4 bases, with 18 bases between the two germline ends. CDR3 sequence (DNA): TGTGCCAGCGGTCCGAGGAGCGGAGTTTACGAGCAGTACTTC. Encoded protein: CASGPRSGVYEQYF.

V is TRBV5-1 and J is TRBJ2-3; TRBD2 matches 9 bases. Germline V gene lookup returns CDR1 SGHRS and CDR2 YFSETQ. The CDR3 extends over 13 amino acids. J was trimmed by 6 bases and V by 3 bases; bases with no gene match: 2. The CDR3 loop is CASSWTSADTQYF. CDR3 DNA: TGCGCCAGCAGCTGGACTAGCGCGGATACGCAGTATTTT. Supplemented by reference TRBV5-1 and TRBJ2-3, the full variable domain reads KAGVTQTPRYLIKTRGQQVTLSCSPISGHRSVSWYQQTPGQGLQFLFEYFSETQRNKGNFPGRFSGRQFSNSRSEMNVSTLELGDSALYLCASSWTSADTQYFGPGTRLTVL.

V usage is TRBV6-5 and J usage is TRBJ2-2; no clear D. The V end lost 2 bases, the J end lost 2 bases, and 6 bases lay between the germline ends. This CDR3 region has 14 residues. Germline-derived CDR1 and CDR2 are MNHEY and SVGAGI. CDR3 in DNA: TGTGCCAGCAGTTACGGGCTCAACACCGGGGAGCTGTTTTTT. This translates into CASSYGLNTGELFF.

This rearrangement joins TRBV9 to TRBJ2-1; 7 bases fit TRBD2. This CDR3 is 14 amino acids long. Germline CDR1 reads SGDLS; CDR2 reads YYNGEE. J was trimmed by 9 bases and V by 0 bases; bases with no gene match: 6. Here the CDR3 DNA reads TGTGCCAGCAGCGTAGAAGCTAGCGGCAGTGAGCAGTTCTTC. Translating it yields CASSVEASGSEQFF. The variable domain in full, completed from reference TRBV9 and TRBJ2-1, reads DSGVTQTPKHLITATGQRVTLRCSPRSGDLSVYWYQQSLDQGLQFLIQYYNGEERAKGNILERFSAQQFPDLHSELNLSSLELGDSALYFCASSVEASGSEQFFGPGTRLTVL.

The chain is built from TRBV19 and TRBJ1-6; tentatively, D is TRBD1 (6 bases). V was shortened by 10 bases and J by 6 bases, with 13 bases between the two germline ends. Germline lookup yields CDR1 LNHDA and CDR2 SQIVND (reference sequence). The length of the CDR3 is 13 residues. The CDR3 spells CAIPGQVNSPLHF. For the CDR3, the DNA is TGTGCCATTCCGGGACAAGTTAATTCACCCCTCCACTTT.

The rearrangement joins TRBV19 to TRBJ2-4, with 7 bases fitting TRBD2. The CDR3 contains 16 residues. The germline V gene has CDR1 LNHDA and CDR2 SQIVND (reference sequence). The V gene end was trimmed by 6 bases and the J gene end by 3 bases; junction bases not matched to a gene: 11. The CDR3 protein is CASRPTGGVDKNIQYF. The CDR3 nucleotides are TGTGCCAGTAGGCCCACGGGGGGAGTGGACAAAAACATTCAGTACTTC.

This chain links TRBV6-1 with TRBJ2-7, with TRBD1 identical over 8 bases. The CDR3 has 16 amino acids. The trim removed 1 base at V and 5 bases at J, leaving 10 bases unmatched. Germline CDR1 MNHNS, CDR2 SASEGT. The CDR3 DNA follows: TGTGCCAGCAGTGAAGTTCAACCAGGGGGCGGCGACGAGCAGTACTTC. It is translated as CASSEVQPGGGDEQYF.

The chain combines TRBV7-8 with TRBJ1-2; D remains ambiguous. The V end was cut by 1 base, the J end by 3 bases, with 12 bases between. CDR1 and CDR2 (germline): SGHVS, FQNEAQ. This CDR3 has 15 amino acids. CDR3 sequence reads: CASSLGRGMDYGYTF. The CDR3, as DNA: TGTGCCAGCAGCTTAGGGCGAGGGATGGACTATGGCTACACCTTC.

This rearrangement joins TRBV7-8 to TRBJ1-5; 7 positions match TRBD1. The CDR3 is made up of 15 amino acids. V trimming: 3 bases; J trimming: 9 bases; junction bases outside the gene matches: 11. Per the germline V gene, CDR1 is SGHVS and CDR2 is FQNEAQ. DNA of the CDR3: TGTGCCAGCAGCTTTAACCGGGACAGCCGGCGGCCCCAGCATTTT. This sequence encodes CASSFNRDSRRPQHF.

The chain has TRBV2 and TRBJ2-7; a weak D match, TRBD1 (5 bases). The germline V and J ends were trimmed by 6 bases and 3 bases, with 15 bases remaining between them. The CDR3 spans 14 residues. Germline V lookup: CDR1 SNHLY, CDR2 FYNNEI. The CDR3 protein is CASSSEGADYEQYF. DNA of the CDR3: TGTGCCAGCAGCAGCGAAGGGGCAGACTACGAGCAGTACTTC.

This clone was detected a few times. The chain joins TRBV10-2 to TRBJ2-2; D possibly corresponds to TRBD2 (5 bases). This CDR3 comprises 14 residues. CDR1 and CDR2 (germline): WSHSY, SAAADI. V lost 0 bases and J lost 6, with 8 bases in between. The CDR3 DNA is TGCGCCAGCAGTGAGTCGAGGGTTCCCGGGGAGCTGTTTTTT. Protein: CASSESRVPGELFF.

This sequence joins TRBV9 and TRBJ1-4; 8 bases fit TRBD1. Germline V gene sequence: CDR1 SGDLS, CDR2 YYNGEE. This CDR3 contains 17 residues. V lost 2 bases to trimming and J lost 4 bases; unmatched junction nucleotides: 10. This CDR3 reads CASSVGDRGWGNEKLFF. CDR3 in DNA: TGTGCCAGCAGCGTGGGTGACAGGGGATGGGGTAATGAAAAACTGTTTTTT.

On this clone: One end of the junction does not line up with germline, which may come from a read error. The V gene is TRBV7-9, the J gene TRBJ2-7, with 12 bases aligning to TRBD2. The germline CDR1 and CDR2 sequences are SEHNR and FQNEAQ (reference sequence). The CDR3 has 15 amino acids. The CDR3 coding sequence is TGTGCCAGCAGCCTAGCGGGAGGGTCTATCTACGAGCAGTACTTC. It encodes CASSLAGGSIYEQYF.

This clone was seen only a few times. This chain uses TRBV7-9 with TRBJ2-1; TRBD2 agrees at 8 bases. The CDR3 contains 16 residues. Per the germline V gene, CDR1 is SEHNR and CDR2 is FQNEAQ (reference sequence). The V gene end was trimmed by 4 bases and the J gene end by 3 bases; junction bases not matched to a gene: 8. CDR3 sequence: CASSSPQRGIYNEQFF. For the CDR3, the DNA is TGTGCCAGCAGCTCTCCCCAGCGGGGGATCTACAATGAGCAGTTCTTC.

CDR3 sequence: CASSKPQGYGYTF. The CDR3 bases are TGTGCCAGTAGTAAACCCCAGGGCTATGGCTACACCTTC. This chain connects TRBV19 to TRBJ1-2; D possibly corresponds to TRBD1 (5 bases). Germline values: CDR1 LNHDA, CDR2 SQIVND (reference sequence). Trimming shortened V by 4 bases and J by 4 bases, and 10 bases separated the two germline ends. The CDR3 is made up of 13 amino acids.

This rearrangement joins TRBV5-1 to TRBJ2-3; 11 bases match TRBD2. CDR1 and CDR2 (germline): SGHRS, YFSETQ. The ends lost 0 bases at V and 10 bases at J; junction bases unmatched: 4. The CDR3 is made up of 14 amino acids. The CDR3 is CASSLGTSGSPQYF. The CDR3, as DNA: TGCGCCAGCAGCTTGGGCACTAGCGGGAGCCCGCAGTATTTT.

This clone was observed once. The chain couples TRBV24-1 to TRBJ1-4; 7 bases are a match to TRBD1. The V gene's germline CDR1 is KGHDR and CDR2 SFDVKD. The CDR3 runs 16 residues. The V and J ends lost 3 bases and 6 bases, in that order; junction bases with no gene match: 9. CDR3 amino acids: CATSDATGAAHEKLFF. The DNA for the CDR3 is TGTGCCACCAGTGATGCAACAGGGGCAGCACATGAAAAACTGTTTTTT.

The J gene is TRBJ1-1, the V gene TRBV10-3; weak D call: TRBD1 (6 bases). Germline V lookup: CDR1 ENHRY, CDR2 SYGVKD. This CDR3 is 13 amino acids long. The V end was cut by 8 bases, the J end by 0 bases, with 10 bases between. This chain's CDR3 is CAIQQGMNTEAFF. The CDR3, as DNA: TGTGCCATCCAGCAGGGGATGAACACTGAAGCTTTCTTT.

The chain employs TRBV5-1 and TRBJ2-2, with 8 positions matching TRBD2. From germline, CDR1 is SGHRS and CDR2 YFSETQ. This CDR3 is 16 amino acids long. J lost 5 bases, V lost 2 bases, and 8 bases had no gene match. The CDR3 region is CASSLSGGLNTGELFF. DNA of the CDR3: TGCGCCAGCAGCTTATCGGGAGGGCTAAATACCGGGGAGCTGTTTTTT. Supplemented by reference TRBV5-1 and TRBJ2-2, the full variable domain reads KAGVTQTPRYLIKTRGQQVTLSCSPISGHRSVSWYQQTPGQGLQFLFEYFSETQRNKGNFPGRFSGRQFSNSRSEMNVSTLELGDSALYLCASSLSGGLNTGELFFGEGSRLTVL.

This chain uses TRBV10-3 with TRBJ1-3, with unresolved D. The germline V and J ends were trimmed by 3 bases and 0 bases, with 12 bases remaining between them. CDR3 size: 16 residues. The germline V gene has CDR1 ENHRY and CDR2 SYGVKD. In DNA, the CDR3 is TGTGCCATCAGTGATAGTGGCACAGTCTCTGGAAACACCATATATTTT. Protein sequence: CAISDSGTVSGNTIYF.

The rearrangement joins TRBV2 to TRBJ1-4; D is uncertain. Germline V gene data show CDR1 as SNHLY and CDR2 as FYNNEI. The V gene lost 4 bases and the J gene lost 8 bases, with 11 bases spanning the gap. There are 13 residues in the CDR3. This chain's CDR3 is CASSAVEEEKLFF. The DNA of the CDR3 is TGTGCCAGCAGTGCGGTGGAGGAGGAAAAACTGTTTTTT.